The 18 T cell receptor beta chains below come from one sample, sequenced in a study of cytomegalovirus exposure and HLA in healthy donors. In the PCR, 60 Vbeta and 13 Jbeta primers were used. TCRdb's table, derived via immunoSEQ multiplex PCR, lists solely in-frame clones and lacks some. The sample includes 100,000 or so clones, roughly three quarters of them seen just once. The specimen sequenced was PBMCs. These receptors were collected from a man younger than 45 in good health and CMV-seronegative.

On this clone itself: This sample also contains other DNA sequences that code for the same CDR3. The chain is built from TRBV4-2 and TRBJ2-2, with 10 nucleotides matching TRBD2. Germline values: CDR1 LGHNA, CDR2 YNFKEQ. V dropped 1 base and J dropped 4; count of bases not matched to a gene: 3. This CDR3 has 16 residues. The chain's CDR3 is CASSQGLAGATGELFF. CDR3 bases: TGTGCCAGCAGCCAAGGTCTAGCGGGGGCCACCGGGGAGCTGTTTTTT.

This chain links TRBV19 with TRBJ1-1; D is unresolved. This CDR3 is built from 12 residues. Trimming took 5 bases from V and 1 from J, leaving 5 bases between them. CDR1 is LNHDA and CDR2 is SQIVND in the germline V gene (reference sequence). Written as DNA, the CDR3 is TGTGCCAGTAGTTACAGGAACACTGAAGCTTTCTTT. It yields the protein CASSYRNTEAFF.

This clone was detected a few times. This sequence joins TRBV2 and TRBJ1-2; D is unclear. Germline CDR1 and CDR2: SNHLY and FYNNEI. V was cut by 5 bases and J by 2 bases, with 6 bases left in between. The length of the CDR3 is 12 residues. Here the CDR3 DNA reads TGTGCCAGCAGTACAGAAAACTATGGCTACACCTTC. This codes for CASSTENYGYTF.

This rearrangement joins TRBV19 to TRBJ2-3; 7 bases align to TRBD1. Germline CDR1 reads LNHDA; CDR2 reads SQIVND (reference sequence). This CDR3 has 16 residues. Losses at the gene ends were 2 bases for V and 5 bases for J; bases not matched to a gene: 10. The CDR3, as DNA: TGTGCCAGTAGTATAAGTAGGGACAGAAGAATAGATACGCAGTATTTT. The encoded protein is CASSISRDRRIDTQYF.

As regards this clone: A read error may produce the germline difference seen at one junction end. The chain links TRBV10-3 to TRBJ1-6; TRBD1 matches at 8 bases. This CDR3 has 13 residues. Germline-derived CDR1 and CDR2 are ENHRY and SYGVKD. The CDR3 loop is CAVRGQVNSPLHF. The CDR3 DNA reads as TGTGCCGTCAGGGGGCAGGTTAATTCACCCCTCCACTTT.

Only a few counts were recorded for this clone. The chain employs TRBV19 and TRBJ1-4; D not resolved. Trimming pared 5 bases from V and 5 bases from J, leaving 9 bases between. CDR1 and CDR2 from the germline V gene are LNHDA and SQIVND (reference sequence). This CDR3 comprises 13 residues. CDR3 protein: CASSSSRNEKLFF. The CDR3 bases are TGTGCCAGTAGTTCCAGCAGGAATGAAAAACTGTTTTTT. The full variable domain, rest sourced from reference TRBV19 and TRBJ1-4, is DGGITQSPKYLFRKEGQNVTLSCEQNLNHDAMYWYRQDPGQGLRLIYYSQIVNDFQKGDIAEGYSVSREKKESFPLTVTSAQKNPTAFYLCASSSSRNEKLFFGSGTQLSVL.

This clone showed up just a few times. The chain links TRBV25-1 to TRBJ2-3; D unresolved. The CDR3 is made up of 12 amino acids. CDR1 is MGHDK, CDR2 SYGVNS, per germline. V lost 6 bases and J lost 7, with 11 bases in between. The CDR3 is CASSSEVNTQYF. CDR3 nucleotide sequence: TGTGCCAGCAGCTCCGAGGTGAATACGCAGTATTTT.

The J gene is TRBJ2-3, the V gene TRBV4-2, with no clear D. Germline CDR1 reads LGHNA; CDR2 reads YNFKEQ. V was cut by 0 bases and J by 6 bases, with 10 bases left in between. The CDR3 is 14 residues long. The CDR3 DNA reads as TGTGCCAGCAGCCAAGATCGTACCAGGGATACGCAGTATTTT. It codes for CASSQDRTRDTQYF.

Comments on this clone: At one end the junction does not follow the germline gene, possibly because of a read error. The chain is built from TRBV18 and TRBJ2-7; 8 bases are shared with TRBD2. Germline V gene lookup returns CDR1 KGHSH and CDR2 LQKENI. The CDR3 length is 15 residues. The CDR3 DNA sequence: TGTGCCAGCTCCCCACGCGAGCGGGGGTACCACGAGCAGTACTTC. Translation: CASSPRERGYHEQYF. Supplemented by reference TRBV18 and TRBJ2-7, the full variable domain reads NAGVMQNPRHLVRRRGQEARLRCSPMKGHSHVYWYRQLPEEGLKFMVYLQKENIIDESGMPKERFSAEFPKEGPSILRIQQVVRGDSAAYFCASSPRERGYHEQYFGPGTRLTVT.

The rearrangement links TRBV5-1 to TRBJ2-2; 8 nucleotides line up with TRBD2. The CDR3 consists of 15 residues. CDR1 SGHRS and CDR2 YFSETQ come from the germline V gene. With V trimmed by 4 bases and J by 4 bases, 6 bases remained unmatched. CDR3 coding DNA: TGCGCCAGCAGCCGCGGGGGGACTAGCACCGGGGAGCTGTTTTTT. This sequence encodes CASSRGGTSTGELFF.

This clone has a handful of counts. V gene TRBV19 combines with J gene TRBJ2-1; tentatively, D is TRBD2 (6 bases). The CDR3 runs 13 residues. The V gene's germline CDR1 is LNHDA and CDR2 SQIVND (reference sequence). Trimming pared 6 bases from V and 12 bases from J, leaving 18 bases between. DNA for the CDR3: TGTGCCAGTAGCGCGGAGTTGGGGGGATTGCAGTTCTTC. Translation gives CASSAELGGLQFF.

The rearrangement joins TRBV11-3 to TRBJ2-7; TRBD1 agrees at 8 bases. Unmatched junction bases numbered 11, after V lost 8 bases and J lost 5 bases. Germline V lookup: CDR1 SGHNT, CDR2 YENEEA. The CDR3 totals 14 residues. CDR3 loop: CASGSRQGFDEQYF. The CDR3 coding sequence is TGTGCCAGCGGGAGTAGACAGGGGTTCGACGAGCAGTACTTC.

The chain couples TRBV4-1 to TRBJ2-2; no definite D call. CDR1 is MGHRA, CDR2 YSYEKL, per germline. The CDR3 covers 16 residues. V lost 1 base to trimming and J lost 0 bases, with 9 bases between them. The CDR3 DNA reads as TGCGCCAGCAGCCAAGGAAGCCTGGCGAACACCGGGGAGCTGTTTTTT. Amino acids: CASSQGSLANTGELFF.

The V and J genes are TRBV5-1 and TRBJ1-1, with 7 bases that match TRBD1. The V gene's germline CDR1 is SGHRS and CDR2 YFSETQ. Germline trimming cut 4 bases from V and 3 bases from J; bases unmatched to any gene: 9. The CDR3 runs to 15 residues. Written as DNA, the CDR3 is TGCGCCAGCAGCCTTAAGACAGGGCTAGACACTGAAGCTTTCTTT. It yields the protein CASSLKTGLDTEAFF.

This chain connects TRBV5-6 to TRBJ2-3, with TRBD1 matching 7 bases. CDR3 length: 17 amino acids. Germline values: CDR1 SGHDT, CDR2 YYEEEE. J gave up 1 base and V 4 bases, and 12 bases lay outside the gene matches. The CDR3 region has the DNA TGTGCCAGCAGCCCAACCAGACGGGACAGAGGCACAGATACGCAGTATTTT. Translating gives CASSPTRRDRGTDTQYF.

This chain links TRBV2 with TRBJ1-4, with D hard to call. Per germline, CDR1 SNHLY and CDR2 FYNNEI. This CDR3 comprises 14 residues. V gave up 6 bases and J gave up 3 bases, with 11 bases separating them. The CDR3 region is CASSADTSNEKLFF. CDR3 bases: TGTGCCAGCAGCGCCGACACCTCTAATGAAAAACTGTTTTTT.

The chain carries TRBV2 and TRBJ2-1, with 14 bases identical to TRBD2. The germline CDR1 and CDR2 sequences are SNHLY and FYNNEI. This CDR3 has 15 residues. Trimming at V came to 6 bases and at J to 9 bases, leaving 7 bases not matched to a gene. CDR3 protein: CASRGLAGDQSEQFF. Here the CDR3 DNA reads TGTGCCAGCAGGGGACTAGCGGGAGACCAAAGTGAGCAGTTCTTC.

V gene TRBV28 combines with J gene TRBJ1-1; 9 bases match TRBD1. Germline V gene lookup returns CDR1 MDHEN and CDR2 SYDVKM. The CDR3 covers 13 residues. With V trimmed by 7 bases and J by 11 bases, 11 bases remained unmatched. CDR3 amino acids: CASTGIQGARAFF. The CDR3 nucleotides read TGTGCCAGCACTGGGATACAGGGGGCGAGGGCTTTCTTT.